The 9 T cell receptor beta chains presented below share a single source sample, sequenced in a study of CXCR3-negative and CXCR3-positive naive CD8 T cells. Regarding the study as a whole: CXCR3-positive naive cells had TRB CDR3s that were more hydrophobic than CXCR3-negative naive cells had.

UMI-labeled TRB cDNA libraries were prepared by 5' RACE. Each CDR3 protein gets one entry in TCRdb, which reprocessed the 5' RACE reads and gives no DNA. This sample's clone table lists about 150,000 distinct CDR3 sequences. Their antigens remain unidentified. Sequencing input: naive CXCR3+ CD8+ T cells from blood. Indicated subset: CD45RO-CCR7+CD27+CD95- naive CD8+ T cells expressing CXCR3 (TNR3+). These receptors originate from a human donor in good health. Some clones in this sample may be carry-over from other donors' samples.

The gene calls are TRBV20-1 and TRBJ1-1; TCRdb returns TRBD1, unconfirmable since there is no DNA. The CDR3 has 15 residues. The germline V gene encodes CDR1 DFQATT and CDR2 SNEGSKA (reference sequence). This chain's CDR3 is CSARDRRGSDTEAFF.

The CDR3 loop reads CSVEVSGSYEQYF. V and J are TRBV29-1 and TRBJ2-7; TCRdb names TRBD2, which stays unverified in the absence of DNA. CDR1 and CDR2 (germline): SQVTM, ANQGSEA. The CDR3 covers 13 residues.

The chain uses TRBV18 and TRBJ2-7; no DNA is available, so the TRBD1 call from TCRdb remains unchecked. The germline gives CDR1 KGHSH, CDR2 LQKENI. The CDR3 loop spans 14 amino acids. CDR3 amino acids: CASSPSYPPDEQYF.

The chain couples TRBV28 to TRBJ1-5. CDR1 is MDHEN and CDR2 is SYDVKM in the germline V gene. This CDR3 has 14 amino acids. CDR3: CASSFWAANQPQHF.

The chain has TRBV7-9 and TRBJ1-1; the TRBD1 assignment by TCRdb is unverifiable without DNA. CDR1 and CDR2 (germline): SEHNR, FQNEAQ (reference sequence). The CDR3 runs 18 residues. This chain's CDR3 is CASSRGPSIQRTDTEAFF. Variable domain in full (rest from reference TRBV7-9 and TRBJ1-1): DTGVSQNPRHKITKRGQNVTFRCDPISEHNRLYWYRQTLGQGPEFLTYFQNEAQLEKSRLLSDRFSAERPKGSFSTLEIQRTEQGDSAMYLCASSRGPSIQRTDTEAFFGQGTRLTVV.

The chain couples TRBV29-1 to TRBJ2-7; no DNA is available, so the TRBD1 call from TCRdb remains unchecked. The germline V gene encodes CDR1 SQVTM and CDR2 ANQGSEA. The CDR3 has 16 residues. CDR3 sequence reads: CSVEYSDRGLEGEQYF.

CDR3 in amino acids: CASGRPVAVQETQYF. The gene calls are TRBV12-5 and TRBJ2-5; without DNA, the TCRdb call of TRBD1 cannot be checked. Germline CDR1 and CDR2: LGHNT and FRNRAP. This CDR3 comprises 15 residues.

The chain carries TRBV7-9 and TRBJ2-7; TCRdb's assignment of TRBD1 cannot be checked, as there is no DNA. This CDR3 is 13 amino acids long. Germline V gives CDR1 SEHNR, CDR2 FQNEAQ (reference sequence). The CDR3 region is CASSLERTDRQYF.

The J gene is TRBJ2-7, the V gene TRBV7-6. The CDR3 has 13 amino acids. In germline, CDR1 is SGHVS, CDR2 FNYEAQ. The CDR3: CASSLHRSYEQYF.